The present entry profiles one T cell receptor (beta chain) with its context. It lacks a known antigen. Base qualities are missing; no much larger clone stands one base away. This sample is part of a study of CD8+ T cells in alopecia areata (dated by TCRdb to between 2017 and 2018). Regarding the research as a whole: To study T cell clonal expansion in alopecia areata, the researchers applied high-throughput TCRbeta sequencing to both the C3H/HeJ mouse model and human patients. immunoSEQ multiplex PCR using 35 Vbeta forward primers and 13 Jbeta reverse primers was used to amplify TCRbeta CDR3 regions. Human TCRbeta sequencing covered scalp tissue and sorted CD4+ and CD8+ peripheral blood T cells from patchy and totalis/universalis alopecia areata patients and healthy controls. RNA came from the PAXgene miRNA kit for fixed scalp, the miRNeasy kit for PBMCs, and the RNeasy kit for mouse skin. Scalp clonality was compared among normal scalp (n=4), patchy alopecia areata scalp (n=8), and alopecia totalis/universalis scalp (n=8).

From alopecia areata patients, peripheral blood was collected along with lesional scalp punch biopsies. PBMCs were isolated by density centrifugation and stained for CD3, CD4 and CD8, and CD4+ and CD8+ T cells were sorted on a FACSAria. Untreated alopecia areata patients were recruited as part of a multicenter biomarker study. Blood CD8+ T cells from a handful of biomarker-study patients were further sorted into NKG2D-low and NKG2D-high fractions. Library generation was performed with the immunoSEQ multiplex PCR assay. To provide template for TCR sequencing, every sample had RNA extracted and reverse transcribed into cDNA. SuperScript III was used for first-strand cDNA synthesis, primed with a 2:1 mix of oligo-dT and random hexamers. A synthetic immune receptor repertoire was used to measure amplification bias, and any remaining bias was corrected computationally. For the original study's pipeline: Raw reads were preprocessed to remove errors, and CDR3 was defined by IMGT conventions from the conserved cysteine to phenylalanine. Clonality was computed as 1 minus the Shannon entropy, with the entropy normalized by log2 of the number of productive unique TCRs. Whether each scalp clone was CD4 or CD8 was inferred by checking scalp TCRbeta sequences against the CD4 and CD8 repertoires from sorted blood. The immuneACCESS repertoire file appears here via TCRdb, limited to in-frame rearrangements. These files lack a portion of the clones; in checked studies, under half of the deficit traces to unresolved V genes, and the cause of the others is not known. The D gene and trimming were derived from the DNA, and the V and J assignments and clone size from that table. This sample comprises 98,000 or so clones, 58% of them detected only once. Of the sample, more than 20% falls within the top ten clones.

Broad study findings and their caveats: Shared TCR sequences between patients were less evident than in mice, which may be partly attributable to HLA diversity in the patient population. Higher clonality and more expanded CD8+ clones were observed in lesional scalp than in normal scalp, particularly in alopecia totalis/universalis, a finding suggestive of antigenic drive. Unlike mouse skin, which is dominated by gammadelta T cells, normal human skin has resident alphabeta T cells that are also sequenced, and this complicates analysis of the scalp TCR repertoire.

Source material: NKG2D-low CD8+ T cells sorted from blood. The intended sense of this specimen's cell subset or site label: sorted CD8+ NKG2D-low blood T cells. This clonotype was sampled from a human donor with alopecia areata.

The CDR3 reads as follows: CASSYTGLAGGEQYF. The sequence in DNA is TGTGCCAGCAGTTACACCGGACTAGCGGGAGGCGAGCAGTACTTC. Here the chain combines TRBV6-5 and TRBJ2-7; 14 central bases correspond to TRBD2. The CDR3 runs 15 residues from the cysteine to the phenylalanine. The kept DNA is CDR3 alone, 45 bases in frame from the first base. CDR1 and CDR2 are read off the germline V gene as MNHEY and SVGAGI. Clipping removes 2 bases from V and 6 bases from J, with 3 as the unmatched junction base count.